A single sample is the source of the 24 T cell receptor beta chains below, sequenced in a study of blood T cell repertoires in COVID-19. The table came from immunoSEQ multiplex PCR; TCRdb's copy has only in-frame clones and leaves some out. The table shows roughly 160,000 clones, with around nine tenths occurring only once. The sequencing sample was made of peripheral blood. The receptors shown here come from a woman aged 65 to 85 with COVID-19, enrolled during active disease.

CDR3 DNA: TGTGCCAGCAGCGTAGAAGGGGCTGGCAATTCACCCCTCCACTTT. It encodes CASSVEGAGNSPLHF. The chain combines TRBV9 with TRBJ1-6, with D perhaps matching TRBD1 (5 bases). Between the trimmed V and J ends, which lost 0 bases and 7 bases, there was a span of 11 bases. This CDR3 contains 15 residues. Germline loops: CDR1 SGDLS, CDR2 YYNGEE.

This rearrangement joins TRBV5-1 to TRBJ2-7, with D tentatively TRBD2 (5 bases). With 7 bases removed from V and 6 bases from J, the gap between germline ends came to 14 bases. The germline V gene has CDR1 SGHRS and CDR2 YFSETQ. The CDR3 has 12 residues. The CDR3 nucleotides are TGCGCCAGCGGACTCCCCGGCGGCGAGCAGTACTTC. Protein sequence: CASGLPGGEQYF.

The V call is TRBV19, the J call TRBJ1-4; D remains ambiguous. The length of the CDR3 is 15 residues. The germline gives CDR1 LNHDA, CDR2 SQIVND (reference sequence). With 3 bases removed from V and 6 bases from J, the gap between germline ends came to 14 bases. CDR3 in DNA: TGTGCCAGTAGTATTGGAGGCGGTCCGTATGAAAAACTGTTTTTT. Encoded protein: CASSIGGGPYEKLFF.

The chain couples TRBV3-1 (or the pseudogene TRBV3-2) to TRBJ1-6; weak D call: TRBD1 (5 bases). Germline lookup yields CDR1 LGHDT and CDR2 YNNKEL (reference sequence). V was trimmed by 1 base and J by 8 bases, leaving 9 bases between them. The CDR3 runs 14 residues. In DNA, the CDR3 is TGTGCCAGCAGCCAAGGGTGGGGGGATTCACCCCTCCACTTT. Residues: CASSQGWGDSPLHF.

The J gene is TRBJ2-2, the V gene TRBV9; 7 bases fit TRBD2. Germline CDR1 and CDR2: SGDLS and YYNGEE. The CDR3 extends over 14 amino acids. The junction had 8 bases not matched to a gene; V was cut back by 5 bases and J by 7 bases. The CDR3 reads CASRVTSAGGELFF. In nucleotides, the CDR3 is TGTGCCAGCAGGGTCACTAGCGCGGGCGGGGAGCTGTTTTTT.

This chain connects TRBV18 to TRBJ1-2, with 8 bases that match TRBD1. V lost 0 bases, J lost 4 bases, and 4 bases stayed unmatched. The CDR3 runs to 15 residues. Germline CDR1 is KGHSH and CDR2 is LQKENI. The CDR3 here is CASSPPGQVTYGYTF. CDR3 nucleotide sequence: TGTGCCAGCTCACCACCGGGACAGGTGACCTATGGCTACACCTTC.

The rearrangement joins TRBV11-2 to TRBJ2-1, with 8 bases fitting TRBD2. Trimming at V came to 3 bases and at J to 4 bases, leaving 14 bases not matched to a gene. The CDR3 extends over 18 amino acids. The germline gives CDR1 SGHAT, CDR2 FQNNGV. The DNA for the CDR3 is TGTGCCAGCAGCTTGGGAGTCGGCGGGGGGCTACCTTACAATGAGCAGTTCTTC. Protein sequence: CASSLGVGGGLPYNEQFF.

V and J are TRBV2 and TRBJ1-1; tentative D call: TRBD1 (5 bases). V was cut by 6 bases and J by 1 base, with 12 bases left in between. From germline, CDR1 is SNHLY and CDR2 FYNNEI. The CDR3 spans 14 residues. The CDR3 loop is CASRGLGPNTEAFF. The CDR3 DNA is TGTGCCAGCAGAGGGCTGGGGCCGAACACTGAAGCTTTCTTT.

The chain combines TRBV30 with TRBJ1-3, with 7 nucleotides matching TRBD1. Germline CDR1 and CDR2: GTSNPN and SVGIG (reference sequence). The CDR3 is 14 residues long. The V and J ends lost 4 bases and 2 bases, in that order; junction bases with no gene match: 5. CDR3 nucleotides: TGTGCCTGGATGACAGGGAACGCTGGAAACACCATATATTTT. This translates into CAWMTGNAGNTIYF.

Written as DNA, the CDR3 is TGTGCCAGCAGCTCCGAGGACAGGAGTAATTCACCCCTCCACTTT. Translated, it gives CASSSEDRSNSPLHF. V usage is TRBV7-9 and J usage is TRBJ1-6; TRBD1 matches at 7 bases. Germline V gene sequence: CDR1 SEHNR, CDR2 FQNEAQ (reference sequence). CDR3 length: 15 residues. V lost 4 bases to trimming and J lost 6 bases; unmatched junction nucleotides: 6.

V usage is TRBV11-3 and J usage is TRBJ2-7; 9 nucleotides line up with TRBD1. V lost 1 base, J lost 3 bases, and 4 bases stayed unmatched. This CDR3 is built from 15 residues. Looked up from germline, CDR1 is SGHNT and CDR2 is YENEEA. CDR3 in DNA: TGTGCCAGCAGCTTAGGGGGGGACAGGGACTACGAGCAGTACTTC. Encoded protein: CASSLGGDRDYEQYF. Full variable domain (missing parts from reference TRBV11-3 and TRBJ2-7): EAGVVQSPRYKIIEKKQPVAFWCNPISGHNTLYWYLQNLGQGPELLIRYENEEAVDDSQLPKDRFSAERLKGVDSTLKIQPAELGDSAVYLCASSLGGDRDYEQYFGPGTRLTVT.

This chain uses TRBV18 with TRBJ2-7, with TRBD2 matching over 8 bases. The germline CDR1 and CDR2 sequences are KGHSH and LQKENI. Unmatched junction bases numbered 10, after V lost 3 bases and J lost 3 bases. This CDR3 has 16 residues. DNA for the CDR3: TGTGCCAGCTCACCTTCGCAGGTTACTAGCGGCTACGAGCAGTACTTC. Its translation: CASSPSQVTSGYEQYF.

The rearrangement joins TRBV30 to TRBJ1-2; D might be TRBD1 (6 bases). Trimming shortened V by 3 bases and J by 2 bases, and 10 bases separated the two germline ends. CDR1 and CDR2 (germline): GTSNPN, SVGIG (reference sequence). This CDR3 comprises 13 residues. The CDR3 loop is CAWSRTENYGYTF. The CDR3 DNA is TGTGCCTGGAGCAGGACAGAGAACTATGGCTACACCTTC.

The chain is built from TRBV4-2 and TRBJ1-5; 9 bases align to TRBD1. Losses at the gene ends were 4 bases for V and 6 bases for J; bases not matched to a gene: 10. The CDR3 is made up of 16 amino acids. Germline assignment: CDR1 LGHNA and CDR2 YNFKEQ. The CDR3 nucleotides are TGTGCCAGCAGCCGGGGGGCCCGGGACAGGGTTCAGCCCCAGCATTTT. It specifies CASSRGARDRVQPQHF.

The chain combines TRBV10-1 with TRBJ2-5; TRBD2 matches at 7 bases. With V trimmed by 0 bases and J by 7 bases, 8 bases remained unmatched. Germline-derived CDR1 and CDR2 are WNHNN and SYGVQD (reference sequence). The CDR3 loop spans 15 amino acids. CDR3 loop: CASSESAGTKGTQYF. The DNA of the CDR3 is TGCGCCAGCAGTGAGTCGGCCGGGACTAAAGGGACCCAGTACTTC.

The V and J genes are TRBV9 and TRBJ1-1; no definite D call. The germline V gene has CDR1 SGDLS and CDR2 YYNGEE. This CDR3 is 13 amino acids long. With 0 bases removed from V and 7 bases from J, the gap between germline ends came to 10 bases. The CDR3, as DNA: TGTGCCAGCAGCGTAGTCTCGGGGAATGAAGCTTTCTTT. Translation: CASSVVSGNEAFF.

The chain joins TRBV6-6 to TRBJ1-4; D is uncertain. CDR3 length equals 14 residues. Germline values: CDR1 MNHNY, CDR2 SVGAGI (reference sequence). V lost 4 bases, J lost 6 bases, and 12 bases lay in between. The CDR3 DNA is TGTGCCAGCAGTTCGGTGCTGGTGGATGAAAAACTGTTTTTT. Translating it yields CASSSVLVDEKLFF.

The CDR3 loop reads CASSQATGTGWMGLFF. CDR3 bases: TGTGCCAGCAGCCAGGCAACCGGGACAGGGTGGATGGGACTGTTTTTT. The chain carries TRBV4-2 and TRBJ1-4, with 9 bases identical to TRBD1. V shed 3 bases, J shed 13 bases, and the junction held 15 bases outside the gene matches. This CDR3 has 16 residues. CDR1 is LGHNA, CDR2 YNFKEQ, per germline.

In regard to this clone: This sample also contains other DNA sequences that code for the same CDR3. The CDR3 nucleotides read TGCGCCAGCAGCTTACAGGGGGACACTGAAGCTTTCTTT. This encodes CASSLQGDTEAFF. The V call is TRBV5-1, the J call TRBJ1-1, with TRBD1 identical over 8 bases. Trimming cost V 2 bases and J 3 bases; bases outside gene matches: 0. The germline CDR1 and CDR2 sequences are SGHRS and YFSETQ. This CDR3 is 13 amino acids long.

This clone was recorded only once. The rearrangement uses TRBV9 and TRBJ1-1; perhaps TRBD1 as D (6 bases). V was clipped by 1 base and J by 0 bases, with 10 bases between them. Germline loops: CDR1 SGDLS, CDR2 YYNGEE. The CDR3 loop spans 15 amino acids. Here the CDR3 DNA reads TGTGCCAGCAGCGTAACCGACAGGCTGAACACTGAAGCTTTCTTT. This sequence encodes CASSVTDRLNTEAFF.

The V call is TRBV20-1, the J call TRBJ2-7; D gene ambiguous. Germline V lookup: CDR1 DFQATT, CDR2 SNEGSKA (reference sequence). V dropped 6 bases and J dropped 3 bases, with 6 bases sitting between them. This CDR3 region has 10 residues. Here the CDR3 DNA reads TGCAGTGCCCCCCACTACGAGCAGTACTTC. Its protein is CSAPHYEQYF.

V gene TRBV5-1 combines with J gene TRBJ1-4, with no clear D. V lost 0 bases and J lost 0, with 9 bases in between. Germline loops: CDR1 SGHRS, CDR2 YFSETQ. This CDR3 has 16 amino acids. The CDR3 region is CASSLGKASTNEKLFF. The DNA of the CDR3 is TGCGCCAGCAGCTTGGGAAAAGCCTCAACTAATGAAAAACTGTTTTTT.

This chain connects TRBV2 to TRBJ1-5; D is ambiguous. The CDR3 is 15 residues long. In germline, CDR1 is SNHLY, CDR2 FYNNEI. The V end lost 0 bases, the J end lost 2 bases, and 8 bases lay between the germline ends. CDR3 sequence: CASSEASLGNQPQHF. The CDR3 coding sequence is TGTGCCAGCAGTGAAGCTAGTCTGGGCAATCAGCCCCAGCATTTT.

This chain links TRBV28 with TRBJ1-2; 9 nucleotides line up with TRBD1. V lost 5 bases to trimming and J lost 8 bases; unmatched junction nucleotides: 12. This CDR3 contains 15 residues. The germline CDR1 and CDR2 sequences are MDHEN and SYDVKM. In nucleotides, the CDR3 is TGTGCCAGCAGTCCCCCGTGGGACAGGGCTAAAGGCTACACCTTC. Amino acids: CASSPPWDRAKGYTF.